This entry lists 32 T cell receptor beta chains sequenced from one sample in a study of cytomegalovirus exposure and HLA in healthy donors. PCR amplification relied on 60 Vbeta primers (plus 13 Jbeta primers). The table came from immunoSEQ multiplex PCR; TCRdb's copy has only in-frame clones and leaves some out. In the table there are over 95,000 clones, 74% of which are singletons. Sample: PBMCs. These receptors all come from a human donor in good health.

This chain links TRBV5-1 with TRBJ2-5; 10 bases match TRBD2. The V gene end was trimmed by 1 base and the J gene end by 5 bases; junction bases not matched to a gene: 8. The CDR3 extends over 16 amino acids. Germline-derived CDR1 and CDR2 are SGHRS and YFSETQ. CDR3 nucleotides: TGCGCCAGCAGCTTGAGGCCTAGCGGGAGTTCCGAGACCCAGTACTTC. It codes for CASSLRPSGSSETQYF.

The V gene is TRBV7-9, the J gene TRBJ2-7; maybe TRBD1 (5 bases). Between the trimmed V and J ends, which lost 3 bases and 3 bases, there was a span of 12 bases. The CDR3 is 14 amino acids. Germline CDR1 is SEHNR and CDR2 is FQNEAQ (reference sequence). Here the CDR3 reads CASSFQGGLYEQYF. CDR3 sequence (DNA): TGTGCCAGCAGCTTTCAGGGCGGCCTCTACGAGCAGTACTTC.

This sequence joins TRBV7-8 and TRBJ2-7; 8 bases fit TRBD1. CDR1 is SGHVS and CDR2 is FQNEAQ in the germline V gene. The trim removed 2 bases at V and 6 bases at J, leaving 9 bases unmatched. The length of the CDR3 is 15 residues. The CDR3 DNA reads as TGTGCCAGCAGCTTAAGGGGCGGACAGGGATCCGAGCAGTACTTC. Translating gives CASSLRGGQGSEQYF.

The chain links TRBV6-5 to TRBJ1-6; 8 bases agree with TRBD1. The CDR3 consists of 14 residues. Germline V gene lookup returns CDR1 MNHEY and CDR2 SVGAGI. The trim removed 7 bases at V and 7 bases at J, leaving 6 bases unmatched. The CDR3 DNA reads TGTGCCAGCACCCAGGGGGCCCCCAATTCACCCCTCCACTTT. Translated: CASTQGAPNSPLHF.

On this clone: The junction does not match germline at one end; this may be a read error. This chain uses TRBV7-7 with TRBJ1-1; D is ambiguous. The germline V gene encodes CDR1 SSHAT and CDR2 FNYEAQ (reference sequence). CDR3 length: 13 amino acids. CDR3 sequence (DNA): TGTGCTAGCAGCTTAAACTGGAACACTGAAGCTTTCTTT. This codes for CASSLNWNTEAFF. The variable domain in full, completed from reference TRBV7-7 and TRBJ1-1, reads GAGVSQSPRYKVTKRGQDVTLRCDPISSHATLYWYQQALGQGPEFLTYFNYEAQPDKSGLPSDRFSAERPEGSISTLTIQRTEQRDSAMYRCASSLNWNTEAFFGQGTRLTVV.

Here the CDR3 reads CSVTGTSGRDDEQYF. CDR3 bases: TGCAGCGTCACCGGGACTAGCGGGAGGGACGACGAGCAGTACTTC. The chain uses TRBV29-1 and TRBJ2-7; 16 bases map to TRBD2. The CDR3 sequence is 15 residues long. CDR1 and CDR2 (germline): SQVTM, ANQGSEA. V trimming: 6 bases; J trimming: 5 bases; junction bases outside the gene matches: 7.

V and J are TRBV30 and TRBJ2-3; 9 bases match TRBD2. CDR1 is GTSNPN and CDR2 is SVGIG in the germline V gene (reference sequence). The CDR3 is made up of 14 amino acids. Unmatched junction bases numbered 4, after V lost 0 bases and J lost 6 bases. Written as DNA, the CDR3 is TGTGCCTGGAGTGTTGGCGGGGGGGTGGATACGCAGTATTTT. It translates to CAWSVGGGVDTQYF.

The V gene is TRBV5-6, the J gene TRBJ2-5; D might be TRBD1 (5 bases). Germline lookup yields CDR1 SGHDT and CDR2 YYEEEE. V lost 2 bases and J 4 bases, leaving 12 bases between the germline ends. This CDR3 has 14 amino acids. The chain's CDR3 is CASSFNTGPETQYF. CDR3 in DNA: TGTGCCAGCAGCTTTAACACAGGACCAGAGACCCAGTACTTC.

The chain has TRBV30 and TRBJ1-3; no clear D gene. V dropped 4 bases and J dropped 0 bases, with 7 bases sitting between them. Germline V lookup: CDR1 GTSNPN, CDR2 SVGIG (reference sequence). This CDR3 is built from 13 residues. CDR3 amino acids: CAWTVASGNTIYF. The CDR3, as DNA: TGTGCCTGGACGGTCGCCTCTGGAAACACCATATATTTT.

This clone was recorded a few times. The chain employs TRBV19 and TRBJ2-7; 11 bases align to TRBD2. This CDR3 region has 15 residues. Looked up from germline, CDR1 is LNHDA and CDR2 is SQIVND (reference sequence). V lost 5 bases, J lost 5 bases, and 8 bases stayed unmatched. The CDR3 DNA sequence: TGTGCCAGTAGTTTACTAGCGGGAGCCCAAAACGAGCAGTACTTC. Encoded protein: CASSLLAGAQNEQYF.

The genes are TRBV5-1 and TRBJ2-7, with a tentative D call TRBD1 (5 bases). V lost 2 bases and J 4 bases, leaving 10 bases between the germline ends. Germline CDR1 reads SGHRS; CDR2 reads YFSETQ. This CDR3 is built from 13 residues. CDR3 sequence (DNA): TGCGCCAGCAGCTTAGGGGATGGTTACGAGCAGTACTTC. It encodes CASSLGDGYEQYF.

This clone appeared once. J is TRBJ2-3 and V is TRBV28; the match to TRBD1 covers 8 bases. V lost 6 bases, J lost 4 bases, and 6 bases stayed unmatched. The CDR3 has 14 amino acids. CDR1 is MDHEN, CDR2 SYDVKM, per germline. The CDR3 region has the DNA TGTGCCAGCAGAATACAGGGGGGAGCAGATACGCAGTATTTT. Translating gives CASRIQGGADTQYF.

The chain uses TRBV28 and TRBJ1-2, with 8 bases matching TRBD1. From germline, CDR1 is MDHEN and CDR2 SYDVKM. This CDR3 has 13 amino acids. J was trimmed by 4 bases and V by 6 bases; bases with no gene match: 4. The DNA for the CDR3 is TGTGCCAGCAGCCAGGGGGCGGTCTATGGCTACACCTTC. It translates to CASSQGAVYGYTF.

This clone was seen more than once but under ten times. The gene calls are TRBV6-5 and TRBJ1-5, with D possibly TRBD1 on 5 matching bases. The V end was cut by 5 bases, the J end by 1 base, with 9 bases between. The CDR3 has 14 amino acids. Germline CDR1 and CDR2: MNHEY and SVGAGI. Here the CDR3 reads CASSRQGSNQPQHF. DNA for the CDR3: TGTGCCAGCAGTAGGCAGGGCAGCAATCAGCCCCAGCATTTT.

V usage is TRBV29-1 and J usage is TRBJ1-1; D not certain. The germline gives CDR1 SQVTM, CDR2 ANQGSEA. This CDR3 spans 12 amino acids. Trimming stripped 6 bases from V and 1 base from J, with 9 bases between. CDR3 sequence reads: CSVKTKNTEAFF. Written as DNA, the CDR3 is TGCAGCGTGAAGACTAAGAACACTGAAGCTTTCTTT.

The rearrangement links TRBV9 to TRBJ2-1, with 12 bases aligning to TRBD2. The J segment lost 5 bases and the V segment lost 0 bases, leaving 6 bases of the junction unmatched. Per germline, CDR1 SGDLS and CDR2 YYNGEE. The CDR3 runs to 17 residues. The CDR3 is CASSVDPLAGGNNEQFF. CDR3 sequence (DNA): TGTGCCAGCAGCGTAGACCCACTAGCGGGGGGTAACAATGAGCAGTTCTTC.

The chain couples TRBV14 to TRBJ2-3; 9 nucleotides align to TRBD2. Unmatched junction bases numbered 10, after V lost 2 bases and J lost 1 base. In germline, CDR1 is SGHDN, CDR2 FVKESK. CDR3 length: 18 amino acids. The chain's CDR3 is CASSQSKGTSLRTDTQYF. For the CDR3, the DNA is TGTGCCAGCAGCCAATCCAAAGGGACTAGCTTACGCACAGATACGCAGTATTTT.

This sequence joins TRBV6-6 and TRBJ2-1; D unclear. Germline V CDR1 and CDR2: MNHNY, SVGAGI (reference sequence). Trimming took 7 bases from V and 3 from J, leaving 13 bases between them. The CDR3 runs to 14 residues. The CDR3 is CASTYGTVYNEQFF. The CDR3 DNA reads as TGTGCCAGCACCTACGGTACAGTCTACAATGAGCAGTTCTTC.

V gene TRBV6-6 combines with J gene TRBJ1-2; 11 bases agree with TRBD1. This CDR3 region has 16 residues. Germline-derived CDR1 and CDR2 are MNHNY and SVGAGI (reference sequence). V dropped 7 bases and J dropped 4; count of bases not matched to a gene: 11. Here the CDR3 DNA reads TGTGCCAGCACGCCAACCGGGACAGGGGGTGCCTATGGCTACACCTTC. Protein sequence: CASTPTGTGGAYGYTF.

As regards this clone: Other DNA sequences of this sample code for an identical CDR3. The V gene is TRBV6-6, the J gene TRBJ2-1, with D perhaps TRBD2 (6 bases). CDR3 length: 15 residues. Trimming took 2 bases from V and 6 from J, leaving 14 bases between them. Per germline, CDR1 MNHNY and CDR2 SVGAGI (reference sequence). The CDR3 protein is CASSYKTSGSNEQFF. The CDR3 nucleotides are TGTGCCAGCAGTTACAAGACTAGTGGGAGCAATGAGCAGTTCTTC.

This clone was counted once. This chain links TRBV11-1 with TRBJ1-2; 7 bases line up with TRBD1. The V gene end was trimmed by 4 bases and the J gene end by 8 bases; junction bases not matched to a gene: 19. Germline V gene lookup returns CDR1 SGHAT and CDR2 FQDESV (reference sequence). The CDR3 extends over 17 amino acids. DNA of the CDR3: TGTGCCAGCAGCTACGACCCCTCGGGACAGACTGCGGGAGGCTACACCTTC. Translated: CASSYDPSGQTAGGYTF.

The chain carries TRBV7-2 and TRBJ2-7; tentatively, D is TRBD2 (6 bases). The V gene lost 6 bases and the J gene lost 1 base, with 22 bases spanning the gap. Germline V gene data show CDR1 as SGHTA and CDR2 as FQGNSA. This CDR3 comprises 17 residues. Here the CDR3 reads CASSPPRGDRQSYEQYF. The CDR3 DNA sequence: TGTGCCAGCAGTCCACCCCGCGGGGACCGACAATCCTACGAGCAGTACTTC.

J is TRBJ2-7 and V is TRBV25-1; 7 nucleotides match TRBD2. CDR3 length equals 14 residues. Per germline, CDR1 MGHDK and CDR2 SYGVNS. V lost 6 bases, J lost 1 base, and 6 bases stayed unmatched. The CDR3 sequence is CASRLTGGSYEQYF. In DNA form, the CDR3 reads TGTGCCAGCAGGTTAACGGGAGGATCCTACGAGCAGTACTTC.

The gene calls are TRBV6-1 and TRBJ2-3, with D unclear. CDR1 and CDR2 from the germline V gene are MNHNS and SASEGT. This CDR3 is 13 amino acids long. V was pared by 3 bases and J by 6 bases, with 10 bases between. The CDR3 DNA reads as TGTGCCAGCAGTGACCTCAACGAGGATACGCAGTATTTT. This sequence encodes CASSDLNEDTQYF.

The chain recombines TRBV28 with TRBJ2-7; a possible D gene is TRBD2 (7 bases). Trimming left V 4 bases short and J 11 bases short, with 18 bases between. Germline V CDR1 and CDR2: MDHEN, SYDVKM. CDR3 length: 13 residues. CDR3 residues: CASSYSRGPGKYF. CDR3 sequence (DNA): TGTGCCAGCAGTTACTCGCGGGGGCCCGGGAAGTACTTC.

This rearrangement joins TRBV7-9 to TRBJ2-3; D not resolved. Trimming shortened V by 11 bases and J by 2 bases, and 11 bases separated the two germline ends. From germline, CDR1 is SEHNR and CDR2 FQNEAQ (reference sequence). The CDR3 has 12 residues. The CDR3 loop reads CAGTTNTDTQYF. The DNA of the CDR3 is TGTGCCGGAACTACTAACACAGATACGCAGTATTTT.

This clone was found a few times. The chain carries TRBV9 and TRBJ1-2, with 8 nucleotides matching TRBD1. The junction had 4 bases not matched to a gene; V was cut back by 2 bases and J by 4 bases. The CDR3 totals 14 residues. Germline CDR1 reads SGDLS; CDR2 reads YYNGEE. The CDR3 loop reads CASSVGQGAYGYTF. DNA of the CDR3: TGTGCCAGCAGCGTTGGACAGGGCGCCTATGGCTACACCTTC.

This chain's CDR3 is CASSLVSGADTGNTIYF. The DNA of the CDR3 is TGCGCCAGCAGCTTGGTCTCAGGGGCCGACACTGGAAACACCATATATTTT. V usage is TRBV5-1 and J usage is TRBJ1-3; D may be TRBD1 (6 bases). CDR3 size: 17 residues. V lost 0 bases and J 2 bases, leaving 15 bases between the germline ends. The germline V gene has CDR1 SGHRS and CDR2 YFSETQ.

The count of this clone is one. The chain recombines TRBV9 with TRBJ1-6; D unclear. This CDR3 spans 14 amino acids. Deletions cut 4 bases from V and 11 bases from J, with 16 bases between. Germline V gives CDR1 SGDLS, CDR2 YYNGEE. The CDR3 bases are TGTGCCAGCAGCCCCCAAGAGAGGGATGCACCCCTCCACTTT. Residues: CASSPQERDAPLHF. Together with reference TRBV9 and TRBJ1-6, the CDR3 gives the full variable domain: DSGVTQTPKHLITATGQRVTLRCSPRSGDLSVYWYQQSLDQGLQFLIQYYNGEERAKGNILERFSAQQFPDLHSELNLSSLELGDSALYFCASSPQERDAPLHFGNGTRLTVT.

The chain employs TRBV5-1 and TRBJ2-1; 7 nucleotides agree with TRBD1. The CDR3 has 14 amino acids. V shed 3 bases and J 7 bases; nucleotides not matched to a gene: 7. Germline CDR1 and CDR2: SGHRS and YFSETQ. CDR3 in amino acids: CASSSQGRLNEQFF. The CDR3 DNA follows: TGCGCCAGCAGCTCACAGGGGCGGTTGAATGAGCAGTTCTTC.

The chain employs TRBV27 and TRBJ1-5; 10 bases fit TRBD1. Germline CDR1 reads MNHEY; CDR2 reads SMNVEV (reference sequence). V was pared by 1 base and J by 2 bases, with 5 bases of the junction left unmatched. This CDR3 region has 17 residues. CDR3 in amino acids: CASSLWSTGGGNQPQHF. The CDR3 nucleotides are TGTGCCAGCAGTTTATGGTCGACAGGGGGCGGCAATCAGCCCCAGCATTTT.

This clone occurred once. This chain links TRBV30 with TRBJ1-6; tentatively, D is TRBD1 (5 bases). V was trimmed by 2 bases and J by 11 bases, leaving 13 bases between them. Germline values: CDR1 GTSNPN, CDR2 SVGIG (reference sequence). This CDR3 is built from 13 residues. The CDR3, as DNA: TGTGCCTGGAGTCCCCCAGGGAACCCACCCCTCCACTTT. It is translated as CAWSPPGNPPLHF. The full variable domain, completed using reference TRBV30 and TRBJ1-6, is SQTIHQWPATLVQPVGSPLSLECTVEGTSNPNLYWYRQAAGRGLQLLFYSVGIGQISSEVPQNLSASRPQDRQFILSSKKLLLSDSGFYLCAWSPPGNPPLHFGNGTRLTVT.